Listed below are T cell receptor beta chains from one sample, sequenced in a study of cytomegalovirus exposure and HLA in healthy donors. The repertoire was sequenced with immunoSEQ multiplex PCR; TCRdb's copy has only in-frame clones and lacks some. The sample has about 140,000 clones, around two thirds seen once. Sequencing was done on a sample of PBMCs. These TCRs come from a young man in good health and CMV-seropositive. Each CDR3 is given with its conserved first and last residue.

v_call,cdr3_aa
TRBV27,CASSTLPGLLNEQFF
TRBV2,CASGLIISGNTIYF
TRBV23-1,CASIRHRSYNSPLHF
TRBV9,CASSGGQGNQPQHF
TRBV9,CASSVDPGQGDEQFF
TRBV6-5,CASSRQGTEAFF
TRBV6-4,CASSELGGVYNEQFF
TRBV9,CASSGRDYTYNEQFF
TRBV7-9,CASSLGLPTDTQYF
TRBV7-3,CASSRTVNTEAFF
TRBV5-1,CASSDPQGGDTQYF
TRBV28,CASSELGQELRNTEAFF
TRBV6-5,CASSYSRSTLQETQYF
TRBV28,CASSTTGTGLWGGYTF
TRBV6-5,CASKTSGEWGEKLFF
TRBV5-1,CASTLNQGNTEAFF
TRBV7-9,CASSLSRGDEQFF
TRBV30,CAWAQGPGEPQHF
TRBV18,CASSPNRALNTGELFF